The entry that follows covers one T cell receptor (beta chain) sequence. Antigen: not known. The data belong to a study of cytomegalovirus exposure and HLA in healthy donors. Overall study: About 85 million unique TCR sequences came from HLA-typed donors in an early release.

Primers: 60 Vbeta forward and 13 Jbeta reverse. Only in-frame clones appear in the TCRdb table, and some are missing; sequencing was by immunoSEQ multiplex PCR. The sample holds 100,000 to 150,000 clones, about three quarters seen once. This CDR3 is 11 amino acids long. The V gene's germline CDR1 is MNHNS and CDR2 SASEGT. Trimming cost V 11 bases and J 9 bases, with 17 bases left between them. The donors comprised healthy bone marrow donors. At collection, donors were nominally healthy, but unrecorded immune exposures were probable. Whole-study findings and limits: Accurate prediction of most subjects' HLA-A and HLA-B alleles from TCR beta sequences was reported.

This receptor was taken from a man aged 30 to 45 in good health and CMV-seronegative. Sequencing used PBMCs. The chain employs TRBV6-1 and TRBJ2-7; no clear D gene. CDR3 bases: TGTGCCGGAAAGCGCTTGCGAATGCAGTACTTC. It specifies CAGKRLRMQYF.